The rows below give T cell receptor beta chains drawn from one sample of a study of blood T cell repertoires in COVID-19. Libraries were prepared by immunoSEQ multiplex PCR; TCRdb keeps only in-frame clonotypes and omits some of them. The data show around 500,000 clones, 85% to 90% seen once. Sequenced sample: PBMCs or T cells enriched from blood (not recorded which). The source of these receptors is a woman aged 40-49 years who had recovered from COVID-19. Both conserved end residues are part of each CDR3. Each record gives: D gene, J gene, V gene, clone size, CDR3 DNA, CDR3 protein. A D gene is named only where the DNA matches it firmly. Size tells how often a clone was seen (once, few, many) or the class of an expanded clone, and some rows leave it out.

d_gene: .; j_gene: TRBJ1-2; v_gene: TRBV6-2/TRBV6-3; abundance: .; CDR3nt: TGTGCCAGCAGTTATTCGGGTCTCTCTTTTAGCGACTACACCTTC; CDR3aa: CASSYSGLSFSDYTF
d_gene: TRBD1; j_gene: TRBJ1-4; v_gene: TRBV7-9; abundance: .; CDR3nt: TGTGCCAGCAGCGACCGCTTAGGACAGGGCAATGAAAAACTGTTTTTT; CDR3aa: CASSDRLGQGNEKLFF
d_gene: TRBD1; j_gene: TRBJ2-7; v_gene: TRBV5-1; abundance: .; CDR3nt: TGCGCCAGCAGCTTGGATGGGACAGGGACGGCAGAGCAGTACTTC; CDR3aa: CASSLDGTGTAEQYF
d_gene: TRBD1; j_gene: TRBJ1-5; v_gene: TRBV19; abundance: .; CDR3nt: TGTGCCAGTAGGGGACAGGGGGCAAATCAGCCCCAGCATTTT; CDR3aa: CASRGQGANQPQHF
d_gene: TRBD2; j_gene: TRBJ2-3; v_gene: TRBV6-2/TRBV6-3; abundance: .; CDR3nt: TGTGCCAGCAGTTACTCCCTAGCGGGCCCGGGAGAGACAGATACGCAGTATTTT; CDR3aa: CASSYSLAGPGETDTQYF
d_gene: TRBD2; j_gene: TRBJ2-3; v_gene: TRBV3-1/TRBV3-2; abundance: .; CDR3nt: TGTGCCAGCAGCCAGTATAGCGGGAGGGCATTAGATACGCAGTATTTT; CDR3aa: CASSQYSGRALDTQYF
d_gene: .; j_gene: TRBJ1-2; v_gene: TRBV7-2; abundance: .; CDR3nt: TGTGCCAGCAGCTTAGCGGGTCGGGTGGGCTACACCTTC; CDR3aa: CASSLAGRVGYTF
d_gene: .; j_gene: TRBJ1-2; v_gene: TRBV11-2; abundance: .; CDR3nt: TGTGCCAGCAGCTTAGATCGTATGGGCTACACCTTC; CDR3aa: CASSLDRMGYTF
d_gene: .; j_gene: TRBJ1-6; v_gene: TRBV16; abundance: .; CDR3nt: TGTGCCAGCAGCCCTGACATGGCTCATAATTCACCCCTCCACTTT; CDR3aa: CASSPDMAHNSPLHF
d_gene: .; j_gene: TRBJ2-5; v_gene: TRBV3-1/TRBV3-2; abundance: .; CDR3nt: TGTGCCAGCAGCCAAAGTAGCTCGAAGACCCAGTACTTC; CDR3aa: CASSQSSSKTQYF
d_gene: .; j_gene: TRBJ1-6; v_gene: TRBV7-2; abundance: .; CDR3nt: TGTGCCAGCAGCCCTCAGGCGCCAGCCTATAATTCACCCCTCCACTTT; CDR3aa: CASSPQAPAYNSPLHF
d_gene: .; j_gene: TRBJ1-5; v_gene: TRBV28; abundance: few; CDR3nt: TGTGCCAGCAGACTAAGTGATCAGCCCCAGCATTTT; CDR3aa: CASRLSDQPQHF
d_gene: .; j_gene: TRBJ2-5; v_gene: TRBV5-4; abundance: .; CDR3nt: TGTGCCAGCAGCTTGGTGACGGGTGACTCCACAAAACAAGAGACCCAGTACTTC; CDR3aa: CASSLVTGDSTKQETQYF
d_gene: TRBD1; j_gene: TRBJ1-4; v_gene: TRBV27; abundance: .; CDR3nt: TGTGCCAGCGGGGACAGGGGGCGAGGGATTAATGAAAAACTGTTTTTT; CDR3aa: CASGDRGRGINEKLFF
d_gene: TRBD2; j_gene: TRBJ2-3; v_gene: TRBV24-1; abundance: .; CDR3nt: TGTGCCACCAGAAGATCGGGGGAGGGTACGCAGTATTTT; CDR3aa: CATRRSGEGTQYF
d_gene: .; j_gene: TRBJ2-2; v_gene: TRBV2; abundance: .; CDR3nt: TGTGCCAGCGGGGGATCGGGCGGGGCGACCGGGGAGCTGTTTTTT; CDR3aa: CASGGSGGATGELFF